A selection of T cell receptor beta chains follows, all from one sample in a study of cytomegalovirus exposure and HLA in healthy donors. Assay used: immunoSEQ multiplex PCR; TCRdb lists only in-frame clones, some missing. The sample records 150,000 to 200,000 clones, 65% to 80% being singletons. Sequencing was carried out using PBMCs. Source of these receptors: a woman between 40 and 50 years old in good health and CMV-seronegative. Both conserved end residues are part of each CDR3. A D gene is named only where the DNA matches it firmly. Only part of the rows carry a size: once, few, many, or a class if the clone is expanded.

d_call j_call clone_size cdr3_length v_call cdr3_nt cdr3_aa
TRBD1 TRBJ1-2 . 14 TRBV6-5 TGTGCCAGCGCGAGTAGACAGGGGTACTATGGCTACACCTTC CASASRQGYYGYTF
TRBD1 TRBJ1-5 . 18 TRBV19 TGTGCCAGTACCCGCCGGGACAGGACCATCTATAGCAATCAGCCCCAGCATTTT CASTRRDRTIYSNQPQHF
. TRBJ2-3 . 13 TRBV4-3 TGCGCCAGCAGCCGGGCAGGTGGGGCTACGCAGTATTTT CASSRAGGATQYF
TRBD1 TRBJ1-2 . 16 TRBV5-1 TGCGCCAGCAGCTTGTACGGACAGGGAGCTAACTATGGCTACACCTTC CASSLYGQGANYGYTF
TRBD1 TRBJ2-7 . 13 TRBV11-1 TGTGCCAGCAGCTTAGGGACAGGGGGCGAGCAGTACTTC CASSLGTGGEQYF
TRBD2 TRBJ2-3 once 18 TRBV11-3 TGTGCCAGCAGCTTTCCCAGGGCTAGCGGGGGACGAAGGGATACGCAGTATTTT CASSFPRASGGRRDTQYF
. TRBJ2-1 once 11 TRBV20-1 TGCAGTGCTAGATTCGGGAGTGAGCAGTTCTTC CSARFGSEQFF
. TRBJ1-3 . 17 TRBV9 TGTGCCAGCAGCGTAGGAGGAGGGTACAGCTCTGGAAACACCATATATTTT CASSVGGGYSSGNTIYF
TRBD2 TRBJ2-1 . 17 TRBV4-2 TGTGCCAGCAGCCAAGTTCTAGCGGGAGGGCCCGGGGTTGAGCAGTTCTTC CASSQVLAGGPGVEQFF
TRBD1 TRBJ1-1 few 13 TRBV7-9 TGTGCCAGCAGCCCCCAGGGACAGGTTATGGCTTTCTTT CASSPQGQVMAFF
. TRBJ1-1 . 14 TRBV6-5 TGTGCCAGCCGCCCGCAGGGGCCGTACACTGAAGCTTTCTTT CASRPQGPYTEAFF
. TRBJ1-1 . 15 TRBV7-6 TGTGCCAGCAGCTCATCGACACCCATGAACACTGAAGCTTTCTTT CASSSSTPMNTEAFF
. TRBJ2-5 . 12 TRBV28 TGTGCCAGCAGTTTAGAGGGAGAGACCCAGTACTTC CASSLEGETQYF
. TRBJ2-6 . 17 TRBV4-1 TGCGCCAGCAGCCAAGGTTTCCAAAACTCTGGGGCCAACGTCCTGACTTTC CASSQGFQNSGANVLTF
TRBD1 TRBJ1-1 . 16 TRBV5-1 TGCGCCAGCAGCTTTCGAGACAGGGCCGTGGACACTGAAGCTTTCTTT CASSFRDRAVDTEAFF
. TRBJ1-6 . 16 TRBV7-3 TGTGCCAGCAGCTTCTCAGGACAGTCTTATAATTCACCCCTCCACTTT CASSFSGQSYNSPLHF